Presented here are 23 T cell receptor beta chains from one specimen sequenced in a study of cytomegalovirus exposure and HLA in healthy donors. Clones were sequenced by immunoSEQ multiplex PCR, and TCRdb holds only the in-frame ones, with some missing. The sample shows more than 80,000 clones, around 90% of them seen only once. Material: PBMCs. Receptors were obtained from a woman aged 18-29 years in good health and CMV-seropositive.

V and J are TRBV7-8 and TRBJ2-2; the match to TRBD2 covers 14 bases. In germline, CDR1 is SGHVS, CDR2 FQNEAQ. The CDR3 is 19 residues long. V gave up 5 bases and J gave up 3 bases; unmatched junction bases: 11. The CDR3: CASSVPLTSGGAYTGELFF. The CDR3 DNA reads as TGTGCCAGCAGCGTCCCCTTGACTAGCGGGGGGGCCTACACCGGGGAGCTGTTTTTT.

The J gene is TRBJ2-5, the V gene TRBV11-2, with D maybe TRBD2 (5 bases). CDR3 length equals 12 residues. The germline V gene has CDR1 SGHAT and CDR2 FQNNGV. The V end lost 2 bases, the J end lost 5 bases, and 6 bases lay between the germline ends. CDR3 protein: CASSLTGETQYF. The CDR3 DNA reads as TGTGCCAGCAGCTTAACGGGGGAGACCCAGTACTTC.

This sequence joins TRBV13 and TRBJ2-7; 8 bases match TRBD2. The V and J ends lost 3 bases and 2 bases, in that order; junction bases with no gene match: 3. The CDR3 sequence is 14 residues long. The germline V gene encodes CDR1 PRHDT and CDR2 FYEKMQ (reference sequence). The CDR3 loop reads CASSLSSGPYEQYF. CDR3 coding DNA: TGTGCCAGCAGCTTGTCTAGCGGGCCCTACGAGCAGTACTTC.

The chain combines TRBV19 with TRBJ2-2, with D maybe TRBD1 (6 bases). Trimming took 7 bases from V and 8 from J, leaving 17 bases between them. The CDR3 is made up of 14 amino acids. Per germline, CDR1 LNHDA and CDR2 SQIVND (reference sequence). The CDR3 coding sequence is TGTGCCAGTACCCTGAGGGGGATTAAGGGGGAGCTGTTTTTT. Amino acids: CASTLRGIKGELFF.

The CDR3 protein is CASSPPGRRVNSPLHF. For the CDR3, the DNA is TGTGCCAGCTCACCACCCGGGCGGCGGGTTAATTCACCCCTCCACTTT. V is TRBV18 and J is TRBJ1-6; D gene ambiguous. Germline CDR1 KGHSH, CDR2 LQKENI. This CDR3 is 16 amino acids long. V lost 0 bases and J 6 bases, leaving 12 bases between the germline ends. Based on the CDR3 plus reference TRBV18 and TRBJ1-6, the full variable domain is NAGVMQNPRHLVRRRGQEARLRCSPMKGHSHVYWYRQLPEEGLKFMVYLQKENIIDESGMPKERFSAEFPKEGPSILRIQQVVRGDSAAYFCASSPPGRRVNSPLHFGNGTRLTVT.

The chain employs TRBV11-3 and TRBJ2-2; 9 nucleotides match TRBD1. The germline gives CDR1 SGHNT, CDR2 YENEEA. Unmatched junction bases numbered 9, after V lost 5 bases and J lost 5 bases. CDR3 length: 16 residues. The CDR3 nucleotides read TGTGCCAGCAGCCCTCAACAGGGGGCTCTAACCGGGGAGCTGTTTTTT. Encoded protein: CASSPQQGALTGELFF. The entire variable domain, with the rest obtained from reference TRBV11-3 and TRBJ2-2, is as follows: EAGVVQSPRYKIIEKKQPVAFWCNPISGHNTLYWYLQNLGQGPELLIRYENEEAVDDSQLPKDRFSAERLKGVDSTLKIQPAELGDSAVYLCASSPQQGALTGELFFGEGSRLTVL.

The chain links TRBV6-6 to TRBJ2-1; weak D call: TRBD2 (7 bases). CDR3 size: 15 residues. CDR1 and CDR2 (germline): MNHNY, SVGAGI (reference sequence). The V end was cut by 1 base, the J end by 9 bases, with 16 bases between. The CDR3 sequence is CASSYLGGEGVEQFF. CDR3 nucleotide sequence: TGTGCCAGCAGTTACTTGGGGGGGGAGGGGGTTGAGCAGTTCTTC.

The rearrangement uses TRBV6-5 and TRBJ1-5; 7 nucleotides line up with TRBD1. The CDR3 covers 14 residues. The germline gives CDR1 MNHEY, CDR2 SVGAGI. Germline trimming cut 8 bases from V and 5 bases from J; bases unmatched to any gene: 9. DNA for the CDR3: TGTGCCAGCGCCCGCTCAGGGGGATATCAGCCCCAGCATTTT. This translates into CASARSGGYQPQHF.

The genes are TRBV13 and TRBJ2-5; 7 nucleotides align to TRBD1. CDR1 and CDR2 (germline): PRHDT, FYEKMQ (reference sequence). The CDR3 runs to 14 residues. The J segment lost 2 bases and the V segment lost 3 bases, leaving 3 bases of the junction unmatched. CDR3: CASSFGTAQETQYF. CDR3 DNA sequence: TGTGCCAGCAGCTTTGGGACAGCGCAAGAGACCCAGTACTTC. The full variable domain, its missing parts supplied by reference TRBV13 and TRBJ2-5, is AAGVIQSPRHLIKEKRETATLKCYPIPRHDTVYWYQQGPGQDPQFLISFYEKMQSDKGSIPDRFSAQQFSDYHSELNMSSLELGDSALYFCASSFGTAQETQYFGPGTRLLVL.

The CDR3: CASSEPRLPYNSPLHF. CDR3 bases: TGCGCCAGCAGTGAGCCCAGGTTGCCCTATAATTCACCCCTCCACTTT. J is TRBJ1-6 and V is TRBV10-1; D not resolved. Germline V CDR1 and CDR2: WNHNN, SYGVQD (reference sequence). The CDR3 is 16 residues long. The V end was cut by 2 bases, the J end by 2 bases, with 10 bases between.

The DNA for the CDR3 is TGTGCCAGTAGTTTTGGACAGGGCTACGAGCAGTACGTC. It encodes CASSFGQGYEQYV. This chain uses TRBV19 with TRBJ2-7, with 8 positions matching TRBD1. Germline V gives CDR1 LNHDA, CDR2 SQIVND (reference sequence). J lost 3 bases, V lost 5 bases, and 3 bases had no gene match. This CDR3 contains 13 residues.

This clone was recorded only once. This chain uses TRBV19 with TRBJ2-1; tentatively, D is TRBD2 (5 bases). Germline CDR1 and CDR2: LNHDA and SQIVND (reference sequence). V was cut by 3 bases and J by 0 bases, with 9 bases left in between. CDR3 length equals 15 residues. In DNA, the CDR3 is TGTGCCAGTAGTATCTTAGGGAGCTCCTACAATGAGCAGTTCTTC. It codes for CASSILGSSYNEQFF.

This sequence joins TRBV10-3 and TRBJ2-1, with D tentatively TRBD2 (5 bases). The germline V and J ends were trimmed by 3 bases and 10 bases, with 16 bases remaining between them. The CDR3 runs 14 residues. Germline values: CDR1 ENHRY, CDR2 SYGVKD. The CDR3 sequence is CAISDDPEAAEQFF. DNA of the CDR3: TGTGCCATCAGTGACGACCCGGAGGCCGCCGAGCAGTTCTTC.

J is TRBJ2-3 and V is TRBV6-5, with 7 bases aligning to TRBD1. Germline V gene sequence: CDR1 MNHEY, CDR2 SVGAGI. The CDR3 sequence is 15 residues long. V lost 6 bases, J lost 2 bases, and 8 bases stayed unmatched. The CDR3 here is CASSRDSRLTDTQYF. CDR3 DNA: TGTGCCAGCAGCCGGGACAGCCGCCTCACAGATACGCAGTATTTT.

This clone was seen more than once but under ten times. The V call is TRBV28, the J call TRBJ1-5; D perhaps matches TRBD1 (6 bases). The CDR3 sequence is 15 residues long. V lost 7 bases and J 0 bases, leaving 13 bases between the germline ends. Germline CDR1 MDHEN, CDR2 SYDVKM. Here the CDR3 reads CASTLTGHSNQPQHF. As DNA, the CDR3 is TGTGCCAGCACCCTGACAGGCCATAGCAATCAGCCCCAGCATTTT.

This chain links TRBV10-3 with TRBJ1-6; 9 bases agree with TRBD1. V lost 4 bases to trimming and J lost 6 bases; unmatched junction nucleotides: 1. The CDR3 runs 14 residues. CDR1 ENHRY and CDR2 SYGVKD come from the germline V gene. In DNA form, the CDR3 reads TGTGCCATCAGTGTGGGACAGGGTAATTCACCCCTCCACTTT. Its translation: CAISVGQGNSPLHF.

The chain has TRBV7-2 and TRBJ1-3; D perhaps matches TRBD1 (5 bases). CDR3 length equals 16 residues. Germline CDR1 is SGHTA and CDR2 is FQGNSA. Trimming pared 7 bases from V and 3 bases from J, leaving 19 bases between. The CDR3: CASTPKGGTFGNTIYF. For the CDR3, the DNA is TGTGCCAGCACCCCCAAAGGAGGGACTTTTGGAAACACCATATATTTT.

The V and J genes are TRBV4-1 and TRBJ1-3; 7 positions agree with TRBD1. The germline gives CDR1 MGHRA, CDR2 YSYEKL. CDR3 length: 15 amino acids. The junction had 2 bases not matched to a gene; V was cut back by 1 base and J by 2 bases. The CDR3 nucleotides read TGCGCCAGCAGCCAAGGAGGGGGCACTGGAAACACCATATATTTT. This codes for CASSQGGGTGNTIYF.

The chain combines TRBV28 with TRBJ1-1; D is possibly TRBD1 (6 bases). This CDR3 region has 13 residues. V lost 6 bases, J lost 8 bases, and 16 bases lay in between. Germline V gene sequence: CDR1 MDHEN, CDR2 SYDVKM. CDR3 sequence: CASSRQLQGEAFF. In DNA form, the CDR3 reads TGTGCCAGCAGCCGACAGCTACAGGGCGAAGCTTTCTTT. The entire variable domain, with the rest obtained from reference TRBV28 and TRBJ1-1, is as follows: DVKVTQSSRYLVKRTGEKVFLECVQDMDHENMFWYRQDPGLGLRLIYFSYDVKMKEKGDIPEGYSVSREKKERFSLILESASTNQTSMYLCASSRQLQGEAFFGQGTRLTVV.

This chain links TRBV9 with TRBJ2-5; perhaps TRBD2 as D (7 bases). The CDR3 runs to 15 residues. Germline assignment: CDR1 SGDLS and CDR2 YYNGEE. V was cut by 5 bases and J by 4 bases, with 18 bases left in between. DNA for the CDR3: TGTGCCAGCAGTGGCGGGGGACAAGCCCCAGAGACCCAGTACTTC. Translating it yields CASSGGGQAPETQYF.

Of note for this clone: Relative to the germline gene, one junction end is altered; a read error may explain this. J is TRBJ2-3 and V is TRBV7-9; 9 bases map to TRBD2. The germline CDR1 and CDR2 sequences are SEHNR and FQNEAQ (reference sequence). This CDR3 spans 12 amino acids. The CDR3 here is CASRSGGSAVHF. The CDR3 nucleotides are TGTGCCAGCAGGAGCGGGGGGTCCGCAGTACATTTT.

The V call is TRBV6-1, the J call TRBJ2-4, with TRBD2 as a possible D gene (5 bases). The CDR3 has 14 amino acids. CDR1 and CDR2 from the germline V gene are MNHNS and SASEGT. Trimming cost V 6 bases and J 0 bases, with 9 bases left between them. CDR3 coding DNA: TGTGCCAGCAGCGGAGGTACAGCCAAAAACATTCAGTACTTC. Amino acid sequence: CASSGGTAKNIQYF.

The chain links TRBV9 to TRBJ1-5; 8 bases align to TRBD1. Per germline, CDR1 SGDLS and CDR2 YYNGEE. Trimming took 4 bases from V and 0 from J; bases not matched to a gene: 3. This CDR3 has 15 amino acids. The CDR3 reads CASSRTGHSNQPQHF. The CDR3 DNA follows: TGTGCCAGCAGCAGGACAGGGCATAGCAATCAGCCCCAGCATTTT.